Listed below are T cell receptor beta chains from one sample, sequenced in a study of shared clonotypes between healthy human individuals. Data came from immunoSEQ multiplex PCR; TCRdb stores just in-frame clones and leaves some out. The profile shows under 2,500,000 clones, approximately 96% of them singletons. The source material was naive CD4+ T cells sorted from blood. The receptors were gathered from a man aged 18 to 30 in good health. Each CDR3 is given with its conserved first and last residue.

>TRBV5-1|TRBJ2-5
CASSVSGETQYF
>TRBV6-6|TRBJ2-7
CASSRTSGAYEQYF
>TRBV9|TRBJ1-1
CASSGTGGGTEAFF
>TRBV2|TRBJ2-2
CASSGQVFNTGELFF
>TRBV7-2|TRBJ2-7
CASSLEGGGIYEQYF
>TRBV6-5|TRBJ2-7
CASSYSGDDYEQYF
>TRBV7-8|TRBJ1-2
CASITTTGGPKIYGYTF
>TRBV11-2|TRBJ2-7
CASSPITGGNYEQYF
>TRBV7-2|TRBJ2-1
CASSLEGEQFF
>TRBV11-2|TRBJ1-6
CASSLTGPSYNSPLHF
>TRBV5-1|TRBJ2-3
CASSLGQGWRDTQYF
>TRBV19|TRBJ1-4
CASRSGLEGEKLFF
>TRBV19|TRBJ1-5
CASITTGTVSNQPQHF
>TRBV28|TRBJ1-1
CASSLTGGGVEAFF
>TRBV18|TRBJ1-6
CASSPSENNSPLHF
>TRBV30|TRBJ2-5
CASGGGVGETQYF
>TRBV27|TRBJ2-6
CASRAGTGILGANVLTF
>TRBV6-5|TRBJ2-7
CASSYSSTSHYEQYF
>TRBV5-4|TRBJ1-2
CASSLQGSYTF
>TRBV14|TRBJ1-2
CASSQDNPSGIFF
>TRBV30|TRBJ1-5
CAWSPTLQGIQHF
>TRBV5-1|TRBJ1-2
CASSLDGSPGGYTF
>TRBV30|TRBJ2-4
CAWSAGGKAKNIQYF
>TRBV29-1|TRBJ2-7
CSGGQGTYEQYF